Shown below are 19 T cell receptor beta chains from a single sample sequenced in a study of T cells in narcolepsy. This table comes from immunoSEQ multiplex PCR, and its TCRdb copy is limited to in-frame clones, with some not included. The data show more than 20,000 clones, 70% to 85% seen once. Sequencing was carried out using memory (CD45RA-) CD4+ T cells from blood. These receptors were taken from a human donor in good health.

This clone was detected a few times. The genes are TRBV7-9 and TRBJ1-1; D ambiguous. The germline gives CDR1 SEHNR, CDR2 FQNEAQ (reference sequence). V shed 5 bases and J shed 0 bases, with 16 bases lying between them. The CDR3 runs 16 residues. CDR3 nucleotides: TGTGCCAGCAGCCCTGAAATGCATATCATGAACACTGAAGCTTTCTTT. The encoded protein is CASSPEMHIMNTEAFF.

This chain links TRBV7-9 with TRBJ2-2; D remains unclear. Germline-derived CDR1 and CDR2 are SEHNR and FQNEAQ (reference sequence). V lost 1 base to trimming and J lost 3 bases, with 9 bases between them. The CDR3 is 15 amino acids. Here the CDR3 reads CASSLVQRDTGELFF. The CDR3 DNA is TGTGCCAGCAGCTTAGTACAAAGGGACACCGGGGAGCTGTTTTTT.

The CDR3 reads CAWRLGRQTQYF. CDR3 in DNA: TGTGCCTGGCGGCTGGGGCGACAGACCCAGTACTTC. V and J are TRBV30 and TRBJ2-5; tentative D call: TRBD1 (5 bases). V was clipped by 5 bases and J by 6 bases, with 13 bases between them. From germline, CDR1 is GTSNPN and CDR2 SVGIG (reference sequence). The CDR3 has 12 amino acids.

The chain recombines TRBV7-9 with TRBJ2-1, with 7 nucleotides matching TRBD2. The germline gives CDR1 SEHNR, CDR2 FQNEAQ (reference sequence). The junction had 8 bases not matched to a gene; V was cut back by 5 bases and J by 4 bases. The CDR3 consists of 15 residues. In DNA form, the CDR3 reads TGTGCCAGCAGCCAGGGCTGGGGGGGGTACAATGAGCAGTTCTTC. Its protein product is CASSQGWGGYNEQFF.

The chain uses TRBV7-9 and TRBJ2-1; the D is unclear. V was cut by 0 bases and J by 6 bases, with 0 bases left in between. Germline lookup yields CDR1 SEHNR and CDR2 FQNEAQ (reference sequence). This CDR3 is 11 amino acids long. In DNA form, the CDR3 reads TGTGCCAGCAGCTTAGCCAATGAGCAGTTCTTC. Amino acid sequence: CASSLANEQFF.

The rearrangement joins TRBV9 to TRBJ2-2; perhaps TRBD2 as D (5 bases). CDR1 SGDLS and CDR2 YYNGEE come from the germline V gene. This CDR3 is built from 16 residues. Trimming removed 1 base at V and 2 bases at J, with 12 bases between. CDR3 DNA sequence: TGTGCCAGCAGCGTAAGAGGGAAGAGTAACACCGGGGAGCTGTTTTTT. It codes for CASSVRGKSNTGELFF.

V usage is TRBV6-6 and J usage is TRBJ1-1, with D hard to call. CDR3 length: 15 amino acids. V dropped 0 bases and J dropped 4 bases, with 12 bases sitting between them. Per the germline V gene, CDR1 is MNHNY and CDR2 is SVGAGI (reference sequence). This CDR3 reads CASSYSAGRGTEAFF. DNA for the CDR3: TGTGCCAGCAGTTACTCGGCGGGGAGAGGCACTGAAGCTTTCTTT.

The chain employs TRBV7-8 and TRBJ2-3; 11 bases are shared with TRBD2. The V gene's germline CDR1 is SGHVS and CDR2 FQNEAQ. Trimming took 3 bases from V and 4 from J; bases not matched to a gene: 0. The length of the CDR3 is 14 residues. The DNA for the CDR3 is TGTGCCAGCAGCTTTAGCGGGGGGGCAGATACGCAGTATTTT. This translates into CASSFSGGADTQYF.

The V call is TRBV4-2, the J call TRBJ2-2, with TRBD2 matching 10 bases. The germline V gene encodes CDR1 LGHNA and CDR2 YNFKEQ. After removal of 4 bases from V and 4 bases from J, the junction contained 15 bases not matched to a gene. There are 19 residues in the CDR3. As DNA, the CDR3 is TGTGCCAGCAGCCTACGGGCCGGACTAGCGGAAGTGGGCACCGGGGAGCTGTTTTTT. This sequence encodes CASSLRAGLAEVGTGELFF.

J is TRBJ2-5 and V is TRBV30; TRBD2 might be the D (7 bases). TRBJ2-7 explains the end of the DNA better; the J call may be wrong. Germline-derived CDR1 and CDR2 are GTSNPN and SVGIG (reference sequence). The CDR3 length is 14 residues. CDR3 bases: TGTGCCTGGACCTGGGGGCGGGGGCGGAACGAGCAGTACTTC. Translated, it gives CAWTWGRGRNEQYF.

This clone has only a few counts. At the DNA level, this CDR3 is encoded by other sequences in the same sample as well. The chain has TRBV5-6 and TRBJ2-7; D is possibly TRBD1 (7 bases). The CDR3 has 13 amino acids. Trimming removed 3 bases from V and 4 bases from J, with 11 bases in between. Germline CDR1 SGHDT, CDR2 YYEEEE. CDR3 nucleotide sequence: TGTGCCAGCAGCTCGACAGGGAGGTACGAGCAGTACTTC. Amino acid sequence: CASSSTGRYEQYF.

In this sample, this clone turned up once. The chain's CDR3 is CASSPLGAGDTGELFF. The CDR3 region has the DNA TGTGCCAGCAGCCCGCTCGGGGCGGGAGACACCGGGGAGCTGTTTTTT. This chain joins TRBV28 and TRBJ2-2; 7 nucleotides line up with TRBD2. V dropped 6 bases and J dropped 3; count of bases not matched to a gene: 10. The CDR3 is made up of 16 amino acids. Germline V lookup: CDR1 MDHEN, CDR2 SYDVKM.

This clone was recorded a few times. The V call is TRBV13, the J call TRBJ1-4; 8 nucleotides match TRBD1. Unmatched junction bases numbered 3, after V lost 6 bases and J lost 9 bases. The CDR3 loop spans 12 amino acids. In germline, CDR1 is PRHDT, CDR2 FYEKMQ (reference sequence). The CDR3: CASSRTGQKLFF. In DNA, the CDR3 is TGTGCCAGCAGTCGGACAGGGCAAAAACTGTTTTTT.

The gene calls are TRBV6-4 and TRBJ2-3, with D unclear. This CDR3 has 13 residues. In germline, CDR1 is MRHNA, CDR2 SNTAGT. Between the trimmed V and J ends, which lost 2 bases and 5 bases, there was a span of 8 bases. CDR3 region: CASSDEVGDTQYF. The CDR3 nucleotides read TGTGCCAGCAGTGACGAGGTTGGAGATACGCAGTATTTT.

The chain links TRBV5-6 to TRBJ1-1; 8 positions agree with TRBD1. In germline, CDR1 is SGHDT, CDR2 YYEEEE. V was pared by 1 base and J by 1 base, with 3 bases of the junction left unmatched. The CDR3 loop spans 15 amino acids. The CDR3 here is CASSLIGQGNTEAFF. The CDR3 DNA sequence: TGTGCCAGCAGCTTGATCGGACAGGGGAACACTGAAGCTTTCTTT. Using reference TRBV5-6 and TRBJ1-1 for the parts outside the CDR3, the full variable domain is DAGVTQSPTHLIKTRGQQVTLRCSPKSGHDTVSWYQQALGQGPQFIFQYYEEEERQRGNFPDRFSGHQFPNYSSELNVNALLLGDSALYLCASSLIGQGNTEAFFGQGTRLTVV.

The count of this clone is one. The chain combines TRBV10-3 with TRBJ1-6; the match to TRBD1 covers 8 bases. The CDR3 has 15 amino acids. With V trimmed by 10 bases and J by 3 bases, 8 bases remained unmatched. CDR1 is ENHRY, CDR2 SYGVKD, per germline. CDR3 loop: CATQDRANYNSPLHF. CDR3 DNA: TGTGCCACACAGGACAGGGCAAACTATAATTCACCCCTCCACTTT.

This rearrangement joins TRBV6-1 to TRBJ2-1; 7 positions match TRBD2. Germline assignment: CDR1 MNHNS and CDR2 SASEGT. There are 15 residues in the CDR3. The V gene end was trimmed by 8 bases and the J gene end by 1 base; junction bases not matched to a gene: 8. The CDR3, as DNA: TGTGCCAGCGGGTCGGGAGGTGGGTCCTACAATGAGCAGTTCTTC. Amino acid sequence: CASGSGGGSYNEQFF.

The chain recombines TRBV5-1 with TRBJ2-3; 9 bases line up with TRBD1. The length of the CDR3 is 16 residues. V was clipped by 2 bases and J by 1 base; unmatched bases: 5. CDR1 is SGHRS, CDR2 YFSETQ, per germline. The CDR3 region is CASSLLTGGGTDTQYF. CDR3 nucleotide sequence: TGCGCCAGCAGCTTACTCACAGGGGGCGGCACAGATACGCAGTATTTT. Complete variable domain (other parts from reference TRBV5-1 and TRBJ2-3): KAGVTQTPRYLIKTRGQQVTLSCSPISGHRSVSWYQQTPGQGLQFLFEYFSETQRNKGNFPGRFSGRQFSNSRSEMNVSTLELGDSALYLCASSLLTGGGTDTQYFGPGTRLTVL.

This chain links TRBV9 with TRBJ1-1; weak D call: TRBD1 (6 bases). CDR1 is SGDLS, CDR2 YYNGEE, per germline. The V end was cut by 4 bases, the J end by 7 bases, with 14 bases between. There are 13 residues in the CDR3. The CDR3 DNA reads TGTGCCAGCAGCAAAGGACAGCCCGATGAAGCTTTCTTT. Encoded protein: CASSKGQPDEAFF.